This passage covers 18 T cell receptor beta chains from one sample sequenced in a study of TIL therapy for anti-PD-1-resistant metastatic lung cancer. The time point denotes: pre-treatment sample, taken before nivolumab and TIL therapy. Sequencing used immunoSEQ v3. Produced via immunoSEQ multiplex PCR; TCRdb's table is partial and in-frame only. The table lists some 46,000 clones, roughly 85% of them singletons. This material consisted of blood, taken at baseline. The receptors here all came from a man aged 70-80 years with non-small cell lung cancer.

The rearrangement uses TRBV9 and TRBJ2-1, with 8 bases identical to TRBD2. Germline CDR1 SGDLS, CDR2 YYNGEE. Trimming at V came to 0 bases and at J to 8 bases, leaving 7 bases not matched to a gene. The length of the CDR3 is 15 residues. The CDR3 loop is CASSVGSGSIDEQFF. In nucleotides, the CDR3 is TGTGCCAGCAGCGTAGGAAGCGGGAGCATCGATGAGCAGTTCTTC.

The chain links TRBV29-1 to TRBJ2-3; the match to TRBD1 covers 8 bases. The CDR3 consists of 15 residues. V lost 4 bases to trimming and J lost 4 bases; unmatched junction nucleotides: 10. The germline V gene encodes CDR1 SQVTM and CDR2 ANQGSEA. The CDR3 here is CSVAGAGGVSDTQYF. Here the CDR3 DNA reads TGCAGCGTTGCGGGGGCAGGGGGCGTTTCAGATACGCAGTATTTT.

This clone was observed a few times. The CDR3 is CASSSSIANEQFF. The CDR3 DNA sequence: TGCGCCAGCAGCTCTAGTATAGCCAATGAGCAGTTCTTC. The V call is TRBV5-1, the J call TRBJ2-1; D remains ambiguous. The CDR3 length is 13 residues. V was shortened by 3 bases and J by 6 bases, with 10 bases between the two germline ends. Germline CDR1 reads SGHRS; CDR2 reads YFSETQ.

The chain has TRBV7-2 and TRBJ2-2; perhaps TRBD1 as D (5 bases). V lost 2 bases to trimming and J lost 2 bases, with 9 bases between them. This CDR3 contains 15 residues. Looked up from germline, CDR1 is SGHTA and CDR2 is FQGNSA. CDR3 residues: CASSLYQGNTGELFF. The CDR3 DNA reads as TGTGCCAGCAGCTTATACCAGGGTAACACCGGGGAGCTGTTTTTT.

J is TRBJ2-5 and V is TRBV28; TRBD1 might be the D (5 bases). V was trimmed by 5 bases and J by 5 bases, leaving 18 bases between them. The CDR3 is 15 residues long. The germline CDR1 and CDR2 sequences are MDHEN and SYDVKM. This CDR3 reads CASSPMGQGGETQYF. CDR3 nucleotides: TGTGCCAGCAGTCCGATGGGGCAGGGCGGCGAGACCCAGTACTTC.

This chain links TRBV28 with TRBJ2-7, with 10 positions matching TRBD1. Germline V lookup: CDR1 MDHEN, CDR2 SYDVKM. This CDR3 has 15 residues. Trimming took 5 bases from V and 4 from J; bases not matched to a gene: 8. The CDR3 DNA follows: TGTGCCAGCAGTCCCTTCGGGACAGGGGTTTACGAGCAGTACTTC. Its protein product is CASSPFGTGVYEQYF.

The rearrangement links TRBV27 to TRBJ2-1, with 14 nucleotides matching TRBD2. V trimming: 5 bases; J trimming: 4 bases; junction bases outside the gene matches: 10. CDR1 and CDR2 from the germline V gene are MNHEY and SMNVEV (reference sequence). The CDR3 covers 18 residues. This CDR3 reads CASSPGTSGSTPYNEQFF. The CDR3 DNA sequence: TGTGCCAGCAGTCCCGGGACTAGCGGGAGCACTCCTTACAATGAGCAGTTCTTC.

This clone was observed once. The chain is built from TRBV19 and TRBJ2-4, with 10 positions matching TRBD1. The CDR3 spans 16 residues. With V trimmed by 9 bases and J by 1 base, 9 bases remained unmatched. Germline assignment: CDR1 LNHDA and CDR2 SQIVND (reference sequence). The CDR3 region is CASRWRGQGAKNIQYF. The CDR3 bases are TGTGCCAGCAGATGGAGGGGACAGGGGGCCAAAAACATTCAGTACTTC.

The V and J genes are TRBV6-5 and TRBJ1-5, with 7 bases matching TRBD1. Germline trimming cut 6 bases from V and 2 bases from J; bases unmatched to any gene: 7. The germline V gene has CDR1 MNHEY and CDR2 SVGAGI. The length of the CDR3 is 15 residues. Here the CDR3 DNA reads TGTGCCAGCAGCCAACAGGGGTATGGCAATCAGCCCCAGCATTTT. This encodes CASSQQGYGNQPQHF.

The rearrangement links TRBV21-1 to TRBJ2-1; TRBD2, as called in the table, went unchecked against the DNA. TRBV21-1 is assigned pseudogene status. The CDR3 runs 18 residues. CDR3 amino acids: CASSSIKTGGAGYNEQFF. The CDR3 coding sequence is TGTGCCAGCAGCTCGATCAAGACGGGGGGCGCGGGATACAATGAGCAGTTCTTC.

The V call is TRBV11-1, the J call TRBJ2-1, with D maybe TRBD2 (6 bases). The ends were cut back, 5 bases at V and 5 bases at J, with 13 bases in the middle. The CDR3 extends over 14 amino acids. Germline V gene lookup returns CDR1 SGHAT and CDR2 FQDESV (reference sequence). The CDR3 coding sequence is TGTGCCAGCAGCGTTAGCGGAGGTAACAATGAGCAGTTCTTC. This sequence encodes CASSVSGGNNEQFF.

CDR3 amino acids: CASSPRRGNTEAFF. DNA of the CDR3: TGCGCCAGCAGTCCCCGTCGGGGGAACACTGAAGCTTTCTTT. The chain combines TRBV10-1 with TRBJ1-1, with no clear D. Germline CDR1 reads WNHNN; CDR2 reads SYGVQD (reference sequence). The CDR3 spans 14 residues. With 5 bases removed from V and 1 base from J, the gap between germline ends came to 11 bases.

The chain is built from TRBV6-5 and TRBJ2-3; maybe TRBD1 (6 bases). The CDR3 spans 12 residues. With 6 bases removed from V and 15 bases from J, the gap between germline ends came to 19 bases. Germline CDR1 MNHEY, CDR2 SVGAGI. The CDR3 sequence is CASSPLEGELYF. CDR3 DNA: TGTGCCAGCAGCCCCCTAGAGGGGGAGTTATATTTT.

The chain is built from TRBV28 and TRBJ1-5; 8 nucleotides align to TRBD1. Germline V gene sequence: CDR1 MDHEN, CDR2 SYDVKM. The CDR3 runs to 15 residues. V shed 3 bases and J 2 bases; nucleotides not matched to a gene: 3. The CDR3 region is CASSLETGGNQPQHF. CDR3 nucleotide sequence: TGTGCCAGCAGTTTGGAGACAGGGGGCAATCAGCCCCAGCATTTT.

The V and J genes are TRBV25-1 and TRBJ1-2; D perhaps matches TRBD1 (5 bases). The CDR3 loop spans 12 amino acids. The V and J ends lost 4 bases and 9 bases respectively, with 12 bases between them. Germline V gene lookup returns CDR1 MGHDK and CDR2 SYGVNS. The CDR3 here is CASSARQNSYTF. The DNA of the CDR3 is TGTGCCAGCAGTGCCCGACAGAATAGCTACACCTTC.

V is TRBV7-9 and J is TRBJ1-1; D is uncertain. The CDR3 is 13 amino acids. CDR1 SEHNR and CDR2 FQNEAQ come from the germline V gene (reference sequence). V lost 1 base, J lost 3 bases, and 6 bases lay in between. CDR3: CASSLELYTEAFF. Written as DNA, the CDR3 is TGTGCCAGCAGCTTAGAATTGTACACTGAAGCTTTCTTT.

The chain recombines TRBV6-5 with TRBJ1-2, with D possibly being TRBD1 (6 bases). CDR1 and CDR2 from the germline V gene are MNHEY and SVGAGI. CDR3 length equals 12 residues. CDR3 region: CGTGMGHYGYTF. The CDR3 DNA sequence: TGTGGCACAGGGATGGGCCACTATGGCTACACCTTC.

CDR3 nucleotide sequence: TGTGCCAGCAGTGTGGGGCGTGGGGGCAATGAGCAGTTCTTC. It translates to CASSVGRGGNEQFF. The chain is built from TRBV6-1 and TRBJ2-1; the D call may be TRBD1 or TRBD2 (5 bases each). CDR1 is MNHNS and CDR2 is SASEGT in the germline V gene. Trimming removed 4 bases from V and 6 bases from J, with 13 bases in between. The CDR3 has 14 residues.